One sample yielded the 5 T cell receptor beta chains listed below, sequenced in a study of shared clonotypes between healthy human individuals. The table came from immunoSEQ multiplex PCR; TCRdb's copy has only in-frame clones and leaves some out. The profile shows a few million clones, approximately 94% of them singletons. Sequences were obtained from naive CD4+ T cells sorted from blood. Subset given: CD45RA+ positively selected. These receptors all stem from a man aged 18 to 30 in good health.

V gene TRBV10-1 combines with J gene TRBJ2-5; TRBD1 agrees at 7 bases. The V and J ends lost 4 bases and 7 bases, in that order; junction bases with no gene match: 6. This CDR3 region has 13 residues. Germline V lookup: CDR1 WNHNN, CDR2 SYGVQD (reference sequence). CDR3 residues: CASSGDSWGTQYF. The CDR3 DNA is TGCGCCAGCAGTGGGGACAGTTGGGGGACCCAGTACTTC.

The rearrangement links TRBV5-1 to TRBJ2-5; 8 bases map to TRBD2. The germline V gene has CDR1 SGHRS and CDR2 YFSETQ. Germline trimming cut 6 bases from V and 4 bases from J; bases unmatched to any gene: 11. The CDR3 is 15 residues long. The chain's CDR3 is CASTRWERGRETQYF. As DNA, the CDR3 is TGCGCCAGCACCAGATGGGAGCGGGGGCGAGAGACCCAGTACTTC. The complete variable domain, with remaining parts taken from reference TRBV5-1 and TRBJ2-5, reads KAGVTQTPRYLIKTRGQQVTLSCSPISGHRSVSWYQQTPGQGLQFLFEYFSETQRNKGNFPGRFSGRQFSNSRSEMNVSTLELGDSALYLCASTRWERGRETQYFGPGTRLLVL.

The rearrangement links TRBV7-2 to TRBJ2-7; TRBD2 matches at 12 bases. The CDR3 spans 15 residues. In germline, CDR1 is SGHTA, CDR2 FQGNSA. The trim removed 5 bases at V and 2 bases at J, leaving 4 bases unmatched. The CDR3 sequence is CASSTRLAGAYEQYF. In DNA, the CDR3 is TGTGCCAGCAGCACCCGACTAGCGGGGGCCTACGAGCAGTACTTC.

The chain employs TRBV4-2 and TRBJ1-1; 9 nucleotides agree with TRBD1. The CDR3 has 17 amino acids. Trimming took 1 base from V and 0 from J; bases not matched to a gene: 6. CDR1 and CDR2 (germline): LGHNA, YNFKEQ. Here the CDR3 DNA reads TGTGCCAGCAGCCAAGCGATAACAGGGGGCCTGAACACTGAAGCTTTCTTT. This translates into CASSQAITGGLNTEAFF.

The chain links TRBV25-1 to TRBJ1-1; 10 bases fit TRBD1. Germline V gene sequence: CDR1 MGHDK, CDR2 SYGVNS. Trimming cost V 4 bases and J 4 bases; bases outside gene matches: 3. CDR3 size: 14 residues. In DNA, the CDR3 is TGTGCCAGCAGTGGGAGGACAGGGGGCACTGAAGCTTTCTTT. Protein product: CASSGRTGGTEAFF.